This is a list of T cell receptor beta chains from one sample in a study of blood T cell repertoires in COVID-19. Method: immunoSEQ multiplex PCR; TCRdb's copy keeps in-frame clones and lacks some. The sample yields some 390,000 clones, more than 70% seen once. The sequenced sample consisted of peripheral blood. The receptors derive from a woman between 55 and 75 years old with COVID-19, enrolled during active disease. Both conserved end residues are part of each CDR3. The D gene is left open where the match is weak. The listing skips clone size in some rows; elsewhere it reads once, few, many or a size class.

>TRBJ1-4|NA|NA|TRBV2
TGTGCCAGCAGTGACTCGTGGCGGTTTAATGAAAAACTGTTTTTT
CASSDSWRFNEKLFF
>TRBJ2-2|NA|NA|TRBV5-1
TGCGCCAGCAGCTTATCCCGGGGGAACACCGGGGAGCTGTTTTTT
CASSLSRGNTGELFF
>TRBJ2-1|NA|NA|TRBV1
TGCACCAGCAGCCAAGAACTAAGCAGTAATGAGCAGTTCTTC
CTSSQELSSNEQFF
>TRBJ1-4|NA|NA|TRBV3-1/TRBV3-2
TGTGCCAGCAGCCACAGGGTTGGTGAAAAACTGTTTTTT
CASSHRVGEKLFF
>TRBJ2-2|NA|TRBD1|TRBV4-1
TGCGCCAGCAGCCAAGTACAATCTGGGACAGGGTATGCCGGGGAGCTGTTTTTT
CASSQVQSGTGYAGELFF
>TRBJ1-1|NA|NA|TRBV7-8
TGTGCCAGCAGCCGGGACATGACGAACACTGAAGCTTTCTTT
CASSRDMTNTEAFF
>TRBJ2-7|few|TRBD2|TRBV5-1
TGCGCCAGCAGCTTGGGCGGGACTAGCCTCTACGAGCAGTACTTC
CASSLGGTSLYEQYF
>TRBJ1-6|NA|NA|TRBV14
TGTGCCAGCAGCCAAGTACCTGCGGGTAATTCACCCCTCCACTTT
CASSQVPAGNSPLHF
>TRBJ2-3|NA|TRBD2|TRBV9
TGTGCCAGCAGCATCCGAGGGGGAGCGGGGGGACTTACAGATACGCAGTATTTT
CASSIRGGAGGLTDTQYF
>TRBJ2-3|NA|TRBD2|TRBV25-1
TGTGCCAGCAGAACCTCCCTAGCGGGGCGCACAGATACGCAGTATTTT
CASRTSLAGRTDTQYF
>TRBJ2-2|NA|NA|TRBV9
TGTGCCAGCAGCCAACAAGTCACCGGGGAGCTGTTTTTT
CASSQQVTGELFF
>TRBJ2-6|few|TRBD1|TRBV30
TGTGCCTGGAGTAGGGACAGGGGATTTAGGGCCAACGTCCTGACTTTC
CAWSRDRGFRANVLTF
>TRBJ2-7|NA|NA|TRBV27
TGTGCCAGCAGGAAACAGGACCTCTACGAGCAGTACTTC
CASRKQDLYEQYF
>TRBJ2-1|NA|NA|TRBV7-9
TGTGCCAGTGGGGACTCCAATTACAATGAGCAGTTCTTC
CASGDSNYNEQFF
>TRBJ2-3|NA|TRBD1|TRBV4-1
TGCGCCAGCAGCCAAGAAGGGACAGTAGGCACAGATACGCAGTATTTT
CASSQEGTVGTDTQYF
>TRBJ2-1|NA|TRBD2|TRBV18
TGTGCCAGCTCTCTAGCGGGGGACCGCTACAATGAGCAGTTCTTC
CASSLAGDRYNEQFF
>TRBJ1-1|NA|NA|TRBV5-8
TGTGCCAGCAGCTTGGGGCAGGCCGTGTGGAACACTGAAGCTTTCTTT
CASSLGQAVWNTEAFF
>TRBJ2-7|NA|TRBD1|TRBV10-3
TGTGCCACAGGGGACAGGGTCCCTCCCTACGAGCAGTACTTC
CATGDRVPPYEQYF
>TRBJ2-1|NA|TRBD1|TRBV3-1/TRBV3-2
TGTGCCAGCAGCCAACACAGGGGCGGTGAGCAGTTCTTC
CASSQHRGGEQFF
>TRBJ2-3|NA|NA|TRBV6-6
TGTGCCAGCACCCTCACAGGGTTTATCACAGATACGCAGTATTTT
CASTLTGFITDTQYF
>TRBJ2-4|NA|NA|TRBV10-3
TGTGCCATCAGTGAGTCGAGTAAATTCCTAGCCAAAAACATTCAGTACTTC
CAISESSKFLAKNIQYF
>TRBJ2-1|NA|TRBD2|TRBV15
TGTGCCACCAGCAGGATACTAGCGGGGGGGCAAAATGAGCAGTTCTTC
CATSRILAGGQNEQFF
>TRBJ2-7|few|TRBD2|TRBV27
TGTGCCAGCAGTTTAAGCCCGCCGGGACTAGCGGGACTTGATTCCTACGAGCAGTACTTC
CASSLSPPGLAGLDSYEQYF
>TRBJ1-2|NA|NA|TRBV6-5
TGTGCCAGCAGTTACGGGGCATGGGGCTACACCTTC
CASSYGAWGYTF
>TRBJ2-1|NA|NA|TRBV27
TGTGCCAGCAGTTTATCGTCAGGGGGGTACAATGAGCAGTTCTTC
CASSLSSGGYNEQFF
>TRBJ1-3|NA|NA|TRBV2
TGTGCCAGCAGGGTGGACAGTCTCTCTGGAAACACCATATATTTT
CASRVDSLSGNTIYF
>TRBJ1-1|NA|NA|TRBV28
TGTGCCAGTACGTGGGAGGGTGAAGCTTTCTTT
CASTWEGEAFF
>TRBJ1-6|NA|TRBD1|TRBV28
TGTGCCAGCAGTCCCCAGACAGGGTTGAGTTTCGGTTCACCCCTCCACTTT
CASSPQTGLSFGSPLHF
>TRBJ2-3|NA|NA|TRBV5-6
TGTGCCAGCAGCTTGAGCCAGGGGTCAGATACGCAGTATTTT
CASSLSQGSDTQYF
>TRBJ1-2|NA|NA|TRBV6-5
TGTGCCAGCAGTTATCTAGGAGGCTACACCTTC
CASSYLGGYTF
>TRBJ2-2|NA|TRBD1|TRBV6-5
TGTGCCAGCAGTCGACAGGGGGCAACCGGGGAGCTGTTTTTT
CASSRQGATGELFF
>TRBJ1-1|NA|NA|TRBV6-5
TGTGCCAGCAGTTCCGTCGGGGTGAACACTGAAGCTTTCTTT
CASSSVGVNTEAFF
>TRBJ1-1|NA|NA|TRBV6-5
TGTGCCACGCAATCTTGGACAGAAAGGAACACTGAAGCTTTCTTT
CATQSWTERNTEAFF
>TRBJ1-2|NA|NA|TRBV7-2
TGTGCCAGCAGCAGGGAGGCAAGAGCTAACTATGGCTACACCTTC
CASSREARANYGYTF
>TRBJ2-5|once|NA|TRBV5-1
TGCGCCAGCAGACCTCGGGATGTAGACCAAGAGACCCAGTACTTC
CASRPRDVDQETQYF
>TRBJ2-2|NA|TRBD2|TRBV5-1
TGCGCCAGCAGGGTTGCCGGGGGGTCCGGGGAGCTGTTTTTT
CASRVAGGSGELFF
>TRBJ1-2|NA|NA|TRBV5-1
TGCGCCAGCAGCTTGAGCGGGGGTTATGGTGGCTACACCTTC
CASSLSGGYGGYTF
>TRBJ1-1|NA|NA|TRBV12-5
TGTGCTAGTGGTTTGGCTCTATTATCTCAGGGGAACACTGAAGCTTTCTTT
CASGLALLSQGNTEAFF
>TRBJ1-1|NA|TRBD1|TRBV18
TGTGCCAGCTCACCCGTGGGACAGGGGGACACTGAAGCTTTCTTT
CASSPVGQGDTEAFF
>TRBJ1-2|NA|NA|TRBV19
TGTGCCAGTAGTATCAGGGGAGACTATGGCTACACCTTC
CASSIRGDYGYTF
>TRBJ2-7|NA|NA|TRBV4-2
TGTGCCAGCAGCCAAGATTCTCGCGGGGGCCGCGAGCAGTACTTC
CASSQDSRGGREQYF
>TRBJ1-2|NA|TRBD1|TRBV5-1
TGCGCCAGCAGGCCAAACACAGGGGATGGCTACACCTTC
CASRPNTGDGYTF
>TRBJ2-2|NA|NA|TRBV3-1/TRBV3-2
TGTGCCAGCAGCCAAGTTCAGTACACCGGGGAGCTGTTTTTT
CASSQVQYTGELFF
>TRBJ2-3|NA|TRBD1|TRBV5-5
TGTGCCAGCAGCCGGGACAGGGTGAGCAAAGATACGCAGTATTTT
CASSRDRVSKDTQYF
>TRBJ2-2|NA|TRBD1|TRBV5-1
TGCGCCAGCAGCTTGTCGGACAGGGGCGGCGGGGAGCTGTTTTTT
CASSLSDRGGGELFF
>TRBJ2-2|NA|TRBD1|TRBV5-1
TGCGCCAGCAGATTCGACAGGGGGGTCACCGGGGAGCTGTTTTTT
CASRFDRGVTGELFF
>TRBJ1-6|NA|NA|TRBV3-1/TRBV3-2
TGTGCCAGCAGCCATGAGAGCTCCTATAATTCACCCCTCCACTTT
CASSHESSYNSPLHF
>TRBJ2-1|NA|NA|TRBV10-3
TGTGCCATCAGGCCCACCCCTGCGGGCGCAGACAATGAGCAGTTCTTC
CAIRPTPAGADNEQFF
>TRBJ2-7|NA|NA|TRBV6-6
TGTGCCAGCAGTTCGTTAAGCCCGTTTTACGAGCAGTACTTC
CASSSLSPFYEQYF
>TRBJ2-1|NA|TRBD1|TRBV2
TGTGCCAGCACTCGGGACAGGGGGTCCAATGAGCAGTTCTTC
CASTRDRGSNEQFF